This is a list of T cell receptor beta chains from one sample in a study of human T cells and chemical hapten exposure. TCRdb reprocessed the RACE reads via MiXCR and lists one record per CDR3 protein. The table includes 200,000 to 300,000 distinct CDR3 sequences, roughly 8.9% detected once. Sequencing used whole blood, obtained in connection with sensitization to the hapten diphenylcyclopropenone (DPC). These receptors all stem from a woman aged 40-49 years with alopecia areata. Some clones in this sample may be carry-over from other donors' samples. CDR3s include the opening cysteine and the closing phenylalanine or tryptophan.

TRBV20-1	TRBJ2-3	CSARGPLTDTQYF
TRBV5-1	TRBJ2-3	CASSPTWVVNTQYF
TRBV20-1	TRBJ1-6	CSARVRGTGDSPLHF
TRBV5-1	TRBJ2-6	CASSLAVGVGANVLTF
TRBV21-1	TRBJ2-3	CASSLWTSGKDTQYF
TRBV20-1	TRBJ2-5	CSALRGTNQETQYF
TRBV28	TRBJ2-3	CASYRGGSKTDTQYF
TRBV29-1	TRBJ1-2	CSSDTPDGGYTF
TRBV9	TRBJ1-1	CASNNGAGDTEAFF
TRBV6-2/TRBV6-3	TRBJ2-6	CASSYVSLLLSSGANVLTF
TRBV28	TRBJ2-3	CASSHKPGLAGADTQYF
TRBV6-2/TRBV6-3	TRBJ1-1	CASNPGVRVFNTEAFF
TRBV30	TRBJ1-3	CAWSVRNTIYF
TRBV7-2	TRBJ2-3	CASSLMGSTDTQYF
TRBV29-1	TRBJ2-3	CSASGTSGRTDTQYF
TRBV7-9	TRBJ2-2	CASSLVPGTGELFF